Included here is one TCR beta chain sequence, with context. What it binds is unknown. Multiplex touch-down PCR amplified TRB using TRB-A and TRB-B pools in one tube. Each CDR3 protein gets one entry in TCRdb, which reprocessed the multiplex PCR reads and gives no DNA. This sample lists about 10,000 distinct CDR3 sequences; its ten largest clones have around 21%. CDR1 LNHDA and CDR2 SQIVND come from the germline V gene (reference sequence). This CDR3 has 14 residues. The sample originates from a study of T cell clusters in autoimmune cytopenias. Each sample's input was 250 ng genomic DNA, 38,000 or so genome equivalents. Study-wide results and limits: Physiological T cell clusters of healthy donors were apparently absent in primary autoimmune cytopenia patients.

These data were also reused for a study on T cell repertoires in aging, cancer and after chemotherapy. That paper states: Healthy donor repertoires were recorded over several months to years and showed clear clonal overlap. Age-matched healthy donors had significantly more diverse, less clonal blood TCR repertoires than untreated cancer patients. Loss of evenness, beyond lost richness, contributed to age-related TCR diversity decline in cancer patients.

The chain combines TRBV19 with TRBJ1-1. What was sequenced was peripheral blood. The TCR originated in a human donor in good health. Here the CDR3 reads CASSRSGGSTEAFF.